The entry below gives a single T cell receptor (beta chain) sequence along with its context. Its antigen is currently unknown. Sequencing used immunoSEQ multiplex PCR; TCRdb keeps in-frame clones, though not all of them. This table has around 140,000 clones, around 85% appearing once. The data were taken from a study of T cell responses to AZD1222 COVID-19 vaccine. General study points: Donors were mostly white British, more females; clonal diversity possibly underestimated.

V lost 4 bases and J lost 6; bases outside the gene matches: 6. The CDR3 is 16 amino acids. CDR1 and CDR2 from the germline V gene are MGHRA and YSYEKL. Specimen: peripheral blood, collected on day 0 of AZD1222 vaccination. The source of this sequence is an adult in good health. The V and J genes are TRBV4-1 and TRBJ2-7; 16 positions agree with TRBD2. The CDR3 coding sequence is TGCGCCAGCAGCCCGGGACTAGCGGGAGGGCCCCCCGAGCAGTACTTC. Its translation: CASSPGLAGGPPEQYF.